Listed here are 31 T cell receptor beta chains from one sample, sequenced in a study of blood T cell repertoires in COVID-19. Sequencing was performed with immunoSEQ multiplex PCR; in TCRdb, only in-frame clones are kept and a portion is missing. Of approximately 200,000 clones listed, 70% to 90% were seen once; the top ten hold roughly 11%. The specimen sequenced was peripheral blood. The origin of the receptors is a human donor with active or convalescent COVID-19. The donor label of this sample is uncertain.

The rearrangement uses TRBV7-9 and TRBJ2-2, with D perhaps matching TRBD2 (6 bases). The CDR3 loop spans 15 amino acids. In germline, CDR1 is SEHNR, CDR2 FQNEAQ (reference sequence). Between the trimmed V and J ends, which lost 3 bases and 1 base, there was a span of 9 bases. Written as DNA, the CDR3 is TGTGCCAGCAGCTTGGGCGGGGTGAACACCGGGGAGCTGTTTTTT. This encodes CASSLGGVNTGELFF.

The J gene is TRBJ2-3, the V gene TRBV27; D is unresolved. The CDR3 is 16 amino acids. The germline V gene encodes CDR1 MNHEY and CDR2 SMNVEV (reference sequence). The V end lost 3 bases, the J end lost 4 bases, and 17 bases lay between the germline ends. The CDR3 loop is CASSFKRRGGSDTQYF. CDR3 DNA sequence: TGTGCCAGCAGTTTCAAGCGCCGAGGTGGTTCAGATACGCAGTATTTT.

J is TRBJ2-1 and V is TRBV9; 7 bases are shared with TRBD1. The CDR3 spans 14 residues. J was trimmed by 6 bases and V by 5 bases; bases with no gene match: 8. The germline gives CDR1 SGDLS, CDR2 YYNGEE. The DNA for the CDR3 is TGTGCCAGCAGACCGGGACAGACCTTCAATGAGCAGTTCTTC. Amino acid sequence: CASRPGQTFNEQFF.

The chain carries TRBV5-1 and TRBJ2-1, with D possibly being TRBD1 (6 bases). Trimming left V 2 bases short and J 3 bases short, with 9 bases between. The CDR3 runs 14 residues. Germline V gives CDR1 SGHRS, CDR2 YFSETQ. In DNA form, the CDR3 reads TGCGCCAGCAGCTTTCGGACAGACTACAATGAGCAGTTCTTC. It is translated as CASSFRTDYNEQFF.

The rearrangement links TRBV30 to TRBJ1-2; no clear D gene. This CDR3 is built from 9 residues. Germline V lookup: CDR1 GTSNPN, CDR2 SVGIG (reference sequence). The V end was cut by 5 bases, the J end by 8 bases, with 6 bases between. CDR3 loop: CAWFRGYTF. The CDR3 DNA reads as TGTGCCTGGTTTCGGGGCTACACCTTC.

This clone occurred a few times. The CDR3 region is CASSSTSGTGGRRAFF. The CDR3 coding sequence is TGTGCCAGCAGTTCCACTTCCGGGACAGGGGGCCGGAGGGCTTTCTTT. The chain joins TRBV6-5 to TRBJ1-1, with 12 positions matching TRBD1. Per germline, CDR1 MNHEY and CDR2 SVGAGI. V trimming: 4 bases; J trimming: 11 bases; junction bases outside the gene matches: 14. The CDR3 has 16 residues.

The CDR3 sequence is CASSGPRISPLHF. As DNA, the CDR3 is TGTGCCAGTAGTGGGCCAAGGATTTCACCCCTCCACTTT. The V and J genes are TRBV19 and TRBJ1-6; D not certain. The CDR3 has 13 amino acids. Trimming took off 5 bases at V and 9 bases at J, with 11 bases between the two ends. The germline V gene has CDR1 LNHDA and CDR2 SQIVND (reference sequence).

The J gene is TRBJ2-3, the V gene TRBV4-1; D not resolved. Trimming removed 5 bases at V and 2 bases at J, with 14 bases between. Germline V lookup: CDR1 MGHRA, CDR2 YSYEKL. The CDR3 runs 15 residues. The DNA for the CDR3 is TGCGCCAGCAGCATAGCCCCCTTTTCCACAGATACGCAGTATTTT. Translating gives CASSIAPFSTDTQYF.

The chain recombines TRBV25-1 with TRBJ2-3, with TRBD2 matching 10 bases. Germline-derived CDR1 and CDR2 are MGHDK and SYGVNS. This CDR3 has 15 amino acids. Unmatched junction bases numbered 4, after V lost 7 bases and J lost 0 bases. In DNA, the CDR3 is TGTGCCAGCATGAATAGCGGGGGGAGCACAGATACGCAGTATTTT. Protein: CASMNSGGSTDTQYF.

The CDR3 sequence: CASRRLIGANVLTF. In DNA, the CDR3 is TGTGCCAGCAGGCGGTTGATCGGGGCCAACGTCCTGACTTTC. This rearrangement joins TRBV11-2 to TRBJ2-6, with D unclear. Germline CDR1 SGHAT, CDR2 FQNNGV. Trimming took 6 bases from V and 4 from J, leaving 10 bases between them. The CDR3 extends over 14 amino acids.

The V call is TRBV27, the J call TRBJ1-4; a weak D match, TRBD1 (5 bases). The CDR3 is made up of 14 amino acids. CDR1 and CDR2 from the germline V gene are MNHEY and SMNVEV (reference sequence). V lost 3 bases and J 8 bases, leaving 13 bases between the germline ends. CDR3 nucleotide sequence: TGTGCCAGCAGTTTGGGCAGGGCCGGGGAAAAACTGTTTTTT. Amino acids: CASSLGRAGEKLFF.

This sequence joins TRBV27 and TRBJ1-5, with a weak D call TRBD1 (6 bases). V was clipped by 4 bases and J by 0 bases, with 22 bases between them. The CDR3 is 19 amino acids. Per germline, CDR1 MNHEY and CDR2 SMNVEV (reference sequence). The chain's CDR3 is CASSSTPFQAGVSNQPQHF. As DNA, the CDR3 is TGTGCCAGCAGTTCGACCCCTTTCCAGGCAGGGGTTAGCAATCAGCCCCAGCATTTT.

V and J are TRBV10-3 and TRBJ1-4; D unresolved. In germline, CDR1 is ENHRY, CDR2 SYGVKD. The CDR3 is 14 amino acids. With 3 bases removed from V and 4 bases from J, the gap between germline ends came to 9 bases. The DNA of the CDR3 is TGTGCCATCAGTGATGGCAGCGTTAATGAAAAACTGTTTTTT. Translating it yields CAISDGSVNEKLFF.

This CDR3 reads CASSWEKPNEKLFF. The DNA of the CDR3 is TGCGCCAGCAGCTGGGAGAAGCCTAATGAAAAACTGTTTTTT. The V call is TRBV5-1, the J call TRBJ1-4; D gene ambiguous. The CDR3 is 14 amino acids. The V end was cut by 3 bases, the J end by 3 bases, with 9 bases between. The germline gives CDR1 SGHRS, CDR2 YFSETQ.

This rearrangement joins TRBV6-5 to TRBJ2-1, with 12 bases that match TRBD2. Per the germline V gene, CDR1 is MNHEY and CDR2 is SVGAGI. Unmatched junction bases numbered 1, after V lost 8 bases and J lost 8 bases. The CDR3 length is 12 residues. The CDR3 loop is CASLAGGYEQFF. In DNA, the CDR3 is TGTGCCAGCCTAGCGGGAGGGTATGAGCAGTTCTTC.

This chain uses TRBV14 with TRBJ2-7; D might be TRBD1 (5 bases). CDR3 length: 15 amino acids. Germline CDR1 SGHDN, CDR2 FVKESK. Trimming took off 3 bases at V and 3 bases at J, with 15 bases between the two ends. This chain's CDR3 is CASSHITTGDYEQYF. In DNA form, the CDR3 reads TGTGCCAGCAGCCACATAACTACAGGAGACTACGAGCAGTACTTC.

The chain uses TRBV7-7 and TRBJ2-3; D possibly corresponds to TRBD1 (5 bases). Per germline, CDR1 SSHAT and CDR2 FNYEAQ (reference sequence). With 1 base removed from V and 6 bases from J, the gap between germline ends came to 11 bases. The CDR3 consists of 14 residues. Here the CDR3 reads CASSLDRQPDTQYF. The CDR3 DNA reads TGTGCCAGCAGCTTAGACCGACAGCCGGATACGCAGTATTTT.

V usage is TRBV28 and J usage is TRBJ2-7, with a possible D match to TRBD1 (6 bases). The CDR3 covers 15 residues. Per germline, CDR1 MDHEN and CDR2 SYDVKM. Trimming shortened V by 6 bases and J by 4 bases, and 19 bases separated the two germline ends. The DNA for the CDR3 is TGTGCCAGCAGGGAGACAGGTTCTGCTCTATACGAGCAGTACTTC. The encoded protein is CASRETGSALYEQYF.

In its sample, this clone was seen many times. V and J are TRBV28 and TRBJ2-7, with 7 bases aligning to TRBD1. V was clipped by 2 bases and J by 2 bases; unmatched bases: 3. Germline values: CDR1 MDHEN, CDR2 SYDVKM. The CDR3 consists of 14 residues. This CDR3 is CASSLVGQTYEQYF. For the CDR3, the DNA is TGTGCCAGCAGTTTAGTGGGACAGACCTACGAGCAGTACTTC.

The rearrangement links TRBV12-5 to TRBJ2-2; tentatively, D is TRBD1 (6 bases). The V and J ends lost 4 bases and 3 bases respectively, with 12 bases between them. CDR3 length: 15 residues. Germline V lookup: CDR1 LGHNT, CDR2 FRNRAP. The CDR3 loop is CASGSGQTDTGELFF. CDR3 nucleotides: TGTGCTAGTGGTTCAGGACAGACAGACACCGGGGAGCTGTTTTTT.

In this sample, this clone turned up a few times. The rearrangement uses TRBV4-1 and TRBJ2-7, with D unclear. V shed 0 bases and J shed 0 bases, with 12 bases lying between them. Germline V lookup: CDR1 MGHRA, CDR2 YSYEKL. The CDR3 is 16 residues long. CDR3 DNA: TGCGCCAGCAGCCAAGACGGAGAGGCCCTCTCCTACGAGCAGTACTTC. Translating it yields CASSQDGEALSYEQYF.

The genes are TRBV12-5 and TRBJ1-3; 8 bases line up with TRBD1. Germline-derived CDR1 and CDR2 are LGHNT and FRNRAP. This CDR3 is 17 amino acids long. Germline trimming cut 2 bases from V and 0 bases from J; bases unmatched to any gene: 6. This CDR3 reads CASGLYRDRNSGNTIYF. The CDR3 DNA sequence: TGTGCTAGTGGTTTGTACCGGGACAGGAACTCTGGAAACACCATATATTTT.

This chain links TRBV30 with TRBJ1-2; no definite D call. This CDR3 comprises 16 residues. Germline lookup yields CDR1 GTSNPN and CDR2 SVGIG (reference sequence). V was trimmed by 3 bases and J by 2 bases, leaving 19 bases between them. DNA of the CDR3: TGTGCCTGGAGCTTTGATCGCCATCCTACGAACTATGGCTACACCTTC. It yields the protein CAWSFDRHPTNYGYTF.

The rearrangement links TRBV5-6 to TRBJ2-7; 8 bases line up with TRBD1. Per the germline V gene, CDR1 is SGHDT and CDR2 is YYEEEE. The length of the CDR3 is 14 residues. Trimming took 5 bases from V and 4 from J; bases not matched to a gene: 8. CDR3 nucleotides: TGTGCCAGCAGAGGACAGGGAGCCCTATACGAGCAGTACTTC. Translated, it gives CASRGQGALYEQYF.

The CDR3 reads CASSQEGRPQHF. As DNA, the CDR3 is TGCGCCAGCAGCCAAGAGGGGCGGCCCCAGCATTTT. This chain joins TRBV4-1 and TRBJ1-5, with D tentatively TRBD1 (5 bases). This CDR3 spans 12 amino acids. The V end lost 0 bases, the J end lost 9 bases, and 6 bases lay between the germline ends. Germline loops: CDR1 MGHRA, CDR2 YSYEKL.

The V and J genes are TRBV28 and TRBJ2-6; D is unresolved. The CDR3 consists of 14 residues. With 2 bases removed from V and 4 bases from J, the gap between germline ends came to 6 bases. Germline V gene data show CDR1 as MDHEN and CDR2 as SYDVKM. This chain's CDR3 is CASSLPAGANVLTF. The DNA for the CDR3 is TGTGCCAGCAGTTTACCCGCGGGGGCCAACGTCCTGACTTTC.

The genes are TRBV27 and TRBJ1-4; D possibly corresponds to TRBD1 (5 bases). Trimming stripped 0 bases from V and 0 bases from J, with 14 bases between. CDR1 is MNHEY and CDR2 is SMNVEV in the germline V gene (reference sequence). The CDR3 is 18 amino acids. CDR3 sequence: CASSLSGGVGATNEKLFF. The CDR3 DNA reads TGTGCCAGCAGTTTATCGGGGGGGGTAGGGGCAACTAATGAAAAACTGTTTTTT. The entire variable domain, with the rest obtained from reference TRBV27 and TRBJ1-4, is as follows: EAQVTQNPRYLITVTGKKLTVTCSQNMNHEYMSWYRQDPGLGLRQIYYSMNVEVTDKGDVPEGYKVSRKEKRNFPLILESPSPNQTSLYFCASSLSGGVGATNEKLFFGSGTQLSVL.

The chain employs TRBV6-5 and TRBJ2-2; D is undetermined. Germline CDR1 is MNHEY and CDR2 is SVGAGI. The V gene lost 4 bases and the J gene lost 7 bases, with 4 bases spanning the gap. This CDR3 is built from 11 residues. The CDR3, as DNA: TGTGCCAGCAGTTTCGGCGGGGAGCTGTTTTTT. Translated: CASSFGGELFF.

This chain links TRBV6-1 with TRBJ2-3; 11 bases are shared with TRBD2. The germline gives CDR1 MNHNS, CDR2 SASEGT. The CDR3 spans 15 residues. V trimming: 6 bases; J trimming: 2 bases; junction bases outside the gene matches: 4. The CDR3 here is CASRSLAGATDTQYF. The CDR3 DNA sequence: TGTGCCAGCAGATCACTAGCGGGGGCCACAGATACGCAGTATTTT.

The chain has TRBV6-4 and TRBJ2-3; weak D call: TRBD2 (6 bases). The germline V and J ends were trimmed by 0 bases and 3 bases, with 13 bases remaining between them. Germline CDR1 reads MRHNA; CDR2 reads SNTAGT. The CDR3 length is 16 residues. CDR3 DNA sequence: TGTGCCAGCAGTGACTCGGGTCGGGGGAGGACAGATACGCAGTATTTT. This sequence encodes CASSDSGRGRTDTQYF.

The chain uses TRBV3-1 (or the pseudogene TRBV3-2) and TRBJ2-2; 10 bases fit TRBD2. The CDR3 totals 19 residues. Germline CDR1 LGHDT, CDR2 YNNKEL (reference sequence). V lost 0 bases and J lost 4; bases outside the gene matches: 11. CDR3 nucleotide sequence: TGTGCCAGCAGCCAAGATCCGCTAGCGGGAGTGTATCGCACCGGGGAGCTGTTTTTT. Its translation: CASSQDPLAGVYRTGELFF.